This paragraph reports one T cell receptor (beta chain). Antigen unknown. These data are taken from a study of cytomegalovirus exposure and HLA in healthy donors. Study conclusions and caveats: HLA allele associations emerged for under 20,000 TCR beta sequences in a later analysis, at 0.05 false discovery rate.

The V end was cut by 4 bases, the J end by 2 bases, with 9 bases between. The germline gives CDR1 SGHAT, CDR2 FQNNGV. CDR3 length: 13 residues. In the PCR, 60 Vbeta and 13 Jbeta primers were used. Libraries were prepared by immunoSEQ multiplex PCR; TCRdb keeps only in-frame clonotypes and omits some of them. Its table lists about 34,000 clones. The rearrangement links TRBV11-2 to TRBJ2-7; D uncertain. This receptor was obtained from a human donor in good health. The sequencing sample was made of PBMCs. The CDR3, as DNA: TGTGCCAGCAGCTACAGTGATGCCTACGAGCAGTACTTC. It encodes CASSYSDAYEQYF.